The sequence of this TCR beta chain was determined in a study of T cells in Graves' hyperthyroidism and ophthalmopathy. Across the study: Peripheral blood was secured at the point of initial diagnosis, before any treatment. Broader study findings: The majority of expanded thyroid clonotypes above 0.001 also appeared in blood. Ophthalmopathy and stable hyperthyroidism were separated by a 13 V-J model. The model predicted ophthalmopathy a median roughly six months before onset.

Amplification targeted TCR beta CDR3 regions from RNA transcripts. The primer set for the first-round RT-PCR of the TCR CDR3 was HTBI. TCRdb processed the multiplex PCR reads anew with MiXCR; each CDR3 protein has one entry. The sample holds 350,000 or so distinct CDR3 sequences, approximately 18% seen once. There are many counts of this clonotype. The antigen remains undetermined. The TCR comes from a woman aged 25 to 39 with Graves' hyperthyroidism that later progressed to Graves' ophthalmopathy. Material: blood.

This CDR3 reads CASSVGENYEQYF. The DNA of the CDR3 is TGTGCCAGCAGCGTCGGGGAGAACTACGAGCAGTACTTC. The V call is TRBV9, the J call TRBJ2-7; TRBD2 might be the D (5 bases). V was pared by 2 bases and J by 3 bases, with 9 bases between. Looked up from germline, CDR1 is SGDLS and CDR2 is YYNGEE. The CDR3 covers 13 residues.